Each of the 23 T cell receptor beta chains below was sequenced from the same sample in a study of beta chain features in type 1 diabetes. Reverse transcribing all isolated RNA meant expressed TCRB transcripts were sequenced. Sequencing was performed with immunoSEQ multiplex PCR; in TCRdb, only in-frame clones are kept and a portion is missing. Of under 800,000 clones in the sample, 15% to 19% were seen once. Sequenced sample: naive CD4+ T cells from blood. The receptors were gathered from a man aged 18 to 29 in good health.

The chain uses TRBV27 and TRBJ1-5, with D uncertain. Trimming removed 5 bases from V and 2 bases from J, with 16 bases in between. The CDR3 is 16 residues long. Germline V gene sequence: CDR1 MNHEY, CDR2 SMNVEV (reference sequence). CDR3 coding DNA: TGTGCCAGCAGTCCGGCACAGTCAGTAGGCAATCAGCCCCAGCATTTT. Translated, it gives CASSPAQSVGNQPQHF.

This clone was seen a handful of times. This sequence joins TRBV30 and TRBJ1-1; the D is unclear. CDR1 GTSNPN and CDR2 SVGIG come from the germline V gene (reference sequence). This CDR3 has 15 residues. Trimming stripped 8 bases from V and 1 base from J, with 20 bases between. CDR3 in DNA: TGTGCCAAGATTAAAGACCCGACGTGGAACACTGAAGCTTTCTTT. This encodes CAKIKDPTWNTEAFF.

This clone was recorded a few times. The V call is TRBV7-9, the J call TRBJ2-1; D is possibly TRBD1 (5 bases). The CDR3 length is 16 residues. V lost 5 bases, J lost 0 bases, and 14 bases lay in between. The germline V gene has CDR1 SEHNR and CDR2 FQNEAQ (reference sequence). The CDR3 DNA is TGTGCCAGCAGCCCGAAGGGGTCTAGCTCCTACAATGAGCAGTTCTTC. Protein product: CASSPKGSSSYNEQFF.

V and J are TRBV28 and TRBJ2-2; D is perhaps TRBD1 (6 bases). Germline CDR1 MDHEN, CDR2 SYDVKM. V was trimmed by 7 bases and J by 5 bases, leaving 23 bases between them. CDR3 length: 17 amino acids. This CDR3 reads CASTPTRPGVKTGELFF. The CDR3 nucleotides are TGTGCCAGCACCCCCACAAGACCAGGGGTGAAAACCGGGGAGCTGTTTTTT.

The chain's CDR3 is CASSSRLAGISYNEQFF. The CDR3 DNA sequence: TGTGCCAGCAGCTCCAGATTAGCGGGGATCTCCTACAATGAGCAGTTCTTC. The V gene is TRBV7-2, the J gene TRBJ2-1, with 8 bases aligning to TRBD2. Germline V gives CDR1 SGHTA, CDR2 FQGNSA. V lost 4 bases to trimming and J lost 0 bases; unmatched junction nucleotides: 8. The CDR3 spans 17 residues.

In its sample, this clone was seen a few times. This rearrangement joins TRBV27 to TRBJ2-7; D is uncertain. This CDR3 has 12 amino acids. Looked up from germline, CDR1 is MNHEY and CDR2 is SMNVEV (reference sequence). The V end was cut by 6 bases, the J end by 2 bases, with 8 bases between. CDR3 sequence: CASSSRPYEQYF. CDR3 DNA sequence: TGTGCCAGCAGCAGTCGTCCCTACGAGCAGTACTTC.

This clone has a handful of counts. The rearrangement links TRBV10-3 to TRBJ2-7; D not certain. V was clipped by 5 bases and J by 2 bases, with 16 bases between them. Germline V CDR1 and CDR2: ENHRY, SYGVKD. CDR3 length: 15 amino acids. Here the CDR3 DNA reads TGTGCCATCAGTACCCCCCGGACCGGTACCTACGAGCAGTACTTC. It yields the protein CAISTPRTGTYEQYF.

Only a few counts were recorded for this clone. V is TRBV28 and J is TRBJ2-5, with D possibly being TRBD1 (5 bases). The CDR3 is 13 amino acids. Germline CDR1 and CDR2: MDHEN and SYDVKM. V lost 6 bases and J lost 4, with 12 bases in between. CDR3: CASSGRAAETQYF. CDR3 DNA sequence: TGTGCCAGCAGCGGCAGGGCGGCAGAGACCCAGTACTTC. Using reference TRBV28 and TRBJ2-5 for the parts outside the CDR3, the full variable domain is DVKVTQSSRYLVKRTGEKVFLECVQDMDHENMFWYRQDPGLGLRLIYFSYDVKMKEKGDIPEGYSVSREKKERFSLILESASTNQTSMYLCASSGRAAETQYFGPGTRLLVL.

This clone turned up a few times. This chain connects TRBV7-3 to TRBJ2-7; D gene unclear. Per the germline V gene, CDR1 is SGHTA and CDR2 is FQGTGA. The ends were cut back, 2 bases at V and 8 bases at J, with 16 bases in the middle. The CDR3 loop spans 14 amino acids. CDR3 coding DNA: TGTGCCAGCAGCTTAGATCACGGCTACACGAAGCAGTACTTC. Protein sequence: CASSLDHGYTKQYF.

The sample holds a few counts of this clone. The chain recombines TRBV7-2 with TRBJ1-1; no clear D gene. This CDR3 spans 14 amino acids. V was clipped by 2 bases and J by 8 bases, with 15 bases between them. Germline assignment: CDR1 SGHTA and CDR2 FQGNSA. CDR3 in amino acids: CASSLPIRLTEAFF. DNA for the CDR3: TGTGCCAGCAGCTTACCAATCCGCCTGACGGAAGCTTTCTTT.

This clone was seen a handful of times. This chain joins TRBV7-2 and TRBJ2-1; TRBD2 matches at 11 bases. V lost 3 bases, J lost 7 bases, and 2 bases stayed unmatched. From germline, CDR1 is SGHTA and CDR2 FQGNSA. The CDR3 is made up of 14 amino acids. The CDR3 is CASSFRLAGNEQFF. The CDR3 bases are TGTGCCAGCAGCTTCCGACTAGCGGGAAATGAGCAGTTCTTC.

In the case of this clone: A junction boundary mismatches the germline segment, possibly from a read error. The chain recombines TRBV10-3 with TRBJ2-5; D may be TRBD1 or TRBD2 (5 bases each). The tail of the sequence fits TRBJ2-7 better, so the J call may be wrong. CDR1 and CDR2 from the germline V gene are ENHRY and SYGVKD. The CDR3 covers 15 residues. CDR3 DNA sequence: TGTGCCAGCAGTGAAGCGCTCGGGACGGGCTACGAGCAGTACTTC. This sequence encodes CASSEALGTGYEQYF.

This chain joins TRBV19 and TRBJ2-7; 7 bases align to TRBD2. Per the germline V gene, CDR1 is LNHDA and CDR2 is SQIVND (reference sequence). The J segment lost 3 bases and the V segment lost 3 bases, leaving 5 bases of the junction unmatched. The CDR3 loop spans 14 amino acids. The CDR3 here is CASSMSREGYEQYF. The CDR3 bases are TGTGCCAGTAGTATGTCCAGGGAGGGCTACGAGCAGTACTTC. Full variable domain (remainder filled in from reference TRBV19 and TRBJ2-7): DGGITQSPKYLFRKEGQNVTLSCEQNLNHDAMYWYRQDPGQGLRLIYYSQIVNDFQKGDIAEGYSVSREKKESFPLTVTSAQKNPTAFYLCASSMSREGYEQYFGPGTRLTVT.

This clone showed up just a few times. The chain combines TRBV20-1 with TRBJ2-2, with unresolved D. CDR1 and CDR2 (germline): DFQATT, SNEGSKA (reference sequence). Trimming cost V 6 bases and J 4 bases, with 6 bases left between them. This CDR3 is built from 11 residues. The CDR3 region has the DNA TGCAGTGCGCAGAGCACCGGGGAGCTGTTTTTT. Amino acid sequence: CSAQSTGELFF.

This clone has a handful of counts. The chain recombines TRBV27 with TRBJ2-7; 12 bases agree with TRBD1. Unmatched junction bases numbered 1, after V lost 2 bases and J lost 2 bases. Germline V gives CDR1 MNHEY, CDR2 SMNVEV (reference sequence). The CDR3 is 15 residues long. CDR3 nucleotides: TGTGCCAGCAGTTTAGGGACAGGGGGCGCCTACGAGCAGTACTTC. It yields the protein CASSLGTGGAYEQYF.

The chain joins TRBV30 to TRBJ1-2; D possibly corresponds to TRBD1 (5 bases). Germline V gene lookup returns CDR1 GTSNPN and CDR2 SVGIG (reference sequence). The CDR3 runs 15 residues. V was trimmed by 4 bases and J by 1 base, leaving 16 bases between them. CDR3 in amino acids: CAWTYRNRFNYGYTF. As DNA, the CDR3 is TGTGCCTGGACTTACCGAAACAGGTTTAACTATGGCTACACCTTC.

There are a few counts of this clone. The V and J genes are TRBV7-9 and TRBJ1-4, with a tentative D call TRBD1 (5 bases). Germline V CDR1 and CDR2: SEHNR, FQNEAQ (reference sequence). This CDR3 has 16 amino acids. V dropped 4 bases and J dropped 2 bases, with 14 bases sitting between them. In DNA form, the CDR3 reads TGTGCCAGCAGCTCCCTTGGGGGTGGGACTAATGAAAAACTGTTTTTT. Translated: CASSSLGGGTNEKLFF.

The chain is built from TRBV19 and TRBJ1-5, with 10 bases identical to TRBD1. CDR1 and CDR2 from the germline V gene are LNHDA and SQIVND (reference sequence). Unmatched junction bases numbered 9, after V lost 3 bases and J lost 7 bases. The CDR3 is 16 residues long. The CDR3 DNA sequence: TGTGCCAGTAGTATTCGGGACAGGGGTACCGGCCAGCCCCAGCATTTT. Translation gives CASSIRDRGTGQPQHF. Using reference TRBV19 and TRBJ1-5 for the parts outside the CDR3, the full variable domain is DGGITQSPKYLFRKEGQNVTLSCEQNLNHDAMYWYRQDPGQGLRLIYYSQIVNDFQKGDIAEGYSVSREKKESFPLTVTSAQKNPTAFYLCASSIRDRGTGQPQHFGDGTRLSIL.

This clone was seen repeatedly, ten times or more. The chain is built from TRBV7-2 and TRBJ2-1; 7 bases agree with TRBD2. Germline CDR1 SGHTA, CDR2 FQGNSA. V was pared by 5 bases and J by 7 bases, with 8 bases of the junction left unmatched. This CDR3 has 14 residues. In nucleotides, the CDR3 is TGTGCCAGCAGCCCAGGACTAGTCGAGAATGAGCAGTTCTTC. It is translated as CASSPGLVENEQFF. The full variable domain, in which reference TRBV7-2 and TRBJ2-1 provide the parts outside the CDR3, is GAGVSQSPSNKVTEKGKDVELRCDPISGHTALYWYRQSLGQGLEFLIYFQGNSAPDKSGLPSDRFSAERTGGSVSTLTIQRTQQEDSAVYLCASSPGLVENEQFFGPGTRLTVL.

The chain recombines TRBV9 with TRBJ2-2, with a possible D match to TRBD2 (6 bases). The V end was cut by 4 bases, the J end by 2 bases, with 15 bases between. This CDR3 contains 16 residues. Germline lookup yields CDR1 SGDLS and CDR2 YYNGEE. CDR3 amino acids: CASSSRRGLNTGELFF. The CDR3 nucleotides are TGTGCCAGCAGCTCTAGGAGGGGACTTAACACCGGGGAGCTGTTTTTT. The complete variable domain, with remaining parts taken from reference TRBV9 and TRBJ2-2, reads DSGVTQTPKHLITATGQRVTLRCSPRSGDLSVYWYQQSLDQGLQFLIQYYNGEERAKGNILERFSAQQFPDLHSELNLSSLELGDSALYFCASSSRRGLNTGELFFGEGSRLTVL.

This clone was found a few times. This chain links TRBV28 with TRBJ2-7; maybe TRBD1 (6 bases). Germline CDR1 and CDR2: MDHEN and SYDVKM. The CDR3 covers 12 residues. V dropped 3 bases and J dropped 9 bases, with 12 bases sitting between them. The CDR3 DNA is TGTGCCAGCAGTTTCAGGGGTAACGGGCAGTACTTC. Its protein is CASSFRGNGQYF.

This clone was counted a few times. J is TRBJ2-4 and V is TRBV6-5; D possibly corresponds to TRBD2 (6 bases). The CDR3 loop spans 11 amino acids. The ends were cut back, 9 bases at V and 8 bases at J, with 11 bases in the middle. Germline CDR1 and CDR2: MNHEY and SVGAGI. CDR3 DNA: TGTGCCAGTAGACAGCGGGACATTCAGTACTTC. Its translation: CASRQRDIQYF.

Details on this clone: This specimen includes other DNA sequences encoding the same CDR3. The chain couples TRBV11-2 to TRBJ2-5, with D hard to call. Germline values: CDR1 SGHAT, CDR2 FQNNGV. This CDR3 spans 11 amino acids. Trimming stripped 5 bases from V and 3 bases from J, with 4 bases between. CDR3 in DNA: TGTGCCAGCAGCCTCAAAGAGACCCAGTACTTC. Amino acids: CASSLKETQYF.